Shown below are 20 T cell receptor beta chains from a single sample sequenced in a study of Graves' ophthalmopathy and Graves' hyperthyroidism. The sequenced template was RNA, covering the TCR beta CDR3 region. HTBI-primed first-round RT-PCR preceded second-round multiplex PCR. TCRdb re-called the multiplex PCR reads through MiXCR, storing one row per CDR3 protein. Of hundreds of thousands of distinct CDR3 sequences detected, under 25% appear once; the ten largest clones hold under 3%. The sequenced material came from peripheral blood. These receptor sequences come from a woman in her late teens or twenties with stable Graves' hyperthyroidism.

In its sample, this clonotype was seen many times. This chain links TRBV12-3 or TRBV12-4 with TRBJ2-5; tentatively, D is TRBD1 or TRBD2 (5 bases each). The CDR3 consists of 15 residues. The V end lost 5 bases, the J end lost 2 bases, and 15 bases lay between the germline ends. CDR3 DNA sequence: TGTGCCAGCAGTCCCCCCCGCAGGGAGCAAGAGACCCAGTACTTC. It translates to CASSPPRREQETQYF.

The chain employs TRBV6-2 or TRBV6-3 and TRBJ1-6; D not resolved. The germline V gene encodes CDR1 MNHEY and CDR2 SVGEGT. V lost 0 bases and J 2 bases, leaving 14 bases between the germline ends. The CDR3 is made up of 18 amino acids. In DNA form, the CDR3 reads TGTGCCAGCAGTTACTCGTTGCGGGGAGGCGCCTATAATTCACCCCTCCACTTT. Its protein is CASSYSLRGGAYNSPLHF.

About this clonotype itself: Just one base apart from a much larger clone, this may be a read error. This CDR3 is missing its conserved last phenylalanine or tryptophan, likely due to a read error. The genes are TRBV27 and TRBJ1-5, with TRBD1 as a possible D gene (5 bases). Per the germline V gene, CDR1 is MNHEY and CDR2 is SMNVEV (reference sequence). The CDR3 is 14 amino acids. V shed 7 bases and J shed 7 bases, with 17 bases lying between them. The CDR3 protein is CASTARQGSQPQHL. CDR3 DNA sequence: TGTGCCAGCACCGCAAGGCAGGGTAGCCAGCCCCAGCATTTG.

The chain links TRBV7-9 to TRBJ1-1; no clear D gene. Trimming removed 5 bases at V and 0 bases at J, with 7 bases between. Looked up from germline, CDR1 is SEHNR and CDR2 is FQNEAQ (reference sequence). The CDR3 loop spans 13 amino acids. The CDR3 region has the DNA TGTGCCAGCAGCAAAGGAATGAACACTGAAGCTTTCTTT. Protein: CASSKGMNTEAFF.

The J gene is TRBJ2-7, the V gene TRBV6-1, with unresolved D. V was cut by 11 bases and J by 0 bases, with 11 bases left in between. The CDR3 covers 12 residues. Germline lookup yields CDR1 MNHNS and CDR2 SASEGT. As DNA, the CDR3 is TGTGCCGGTGGAGAGCACTCCTACGAGCAGTACTTC. Translated: CAGGEHSYEQYF.

This clonotype was seen a few times. V is TRBV5-4 and J is TRBJ2-7; D is undetermined. The CDR3 is made up of 14 amino acids. V lost 4 bases, J lost 6 bases, and 17 bases lay in between. CDR1 and CDR2 (germline): SGHNT, YYREEE (reference sequence). The DNA for the CDR3 is TGTGCCAGCAGCCTTGACAACCTACTCTCCGAGCAGTACTTC. Translated, it gives CASSLDNLLSEQYF. The variable domain in full, with the rest retrieved from reference TRBV5-4 and TRBJ2-7, is ETGVTQSPTHLIKTRGQQVTLRCSSQSGHNTVSWYQQALGQGPQFIFQYYREEENGRGNFPPRFSGLQFPNYSSELNVNALELDDSALYLCASSLDNLLSEQYFGPGTRLTVT.

Concerning this clonotype itself: Compared with germline, one end of the junction differs, possibly owing to a read error. V gene TRBV11-2 combines with J gene TRBJ2-2, with 7 positions matching TRBD1. CDR3 length equals 15 residues. Germline CDR1 and CDR2: SGHAT and FQNNGV. CDR3 in amino acids: CASSWGQMNTGEPFF. The CDR3 DNA reads TGTGCCAGCAGCTGGGGACAGATGAACACCGGGGAGCCGTTTTTT.

This clonotype was recorded many times. The V gene is TRBV30, the J gene TRBJ2-2; no firm D call. This CDR3 has 12 amino acids. The germline CDR1 and CDR2 sequences are GTSNPN and SVGIG (reference sequence). V shed 0 bases and J shed 7 bases, with 6 bases lying between them. CDR3 residues: CAWSVPVGELFF. CDR3 coding DNA: TGTGCCTGGAGTGTGCCTGTCGGGGAGCTGTTTTTT.

This clonotype was detected many times. V usage is TRBV20-1 and J usage is TRBJ2-7; no firm D call. Deletions cut 2 bases from V and 3 bases from J, with 11 bases between. The CDR3 covers 13 residues. CDR1 DFQATT and CDR2 SNEGSKA come from the germline V gene (reference sequence). This CDR3 is CSARSFLGYEQYF. For the CDR3, the DNA is TGCAGTGCTAGATCTTTCCTAGGCTACGAGCAGTACTTC.

This clonotype was counted many times. The V and J genes are TRBV27 and TRBJ2-7; 10 bases agree with TRBD1. The length of the CDR3 is 15 residues. V lost 2 bases and J lost 3; bases outside the gene matches: 4. The germline gives CDR1 MNHEY, CDR2 SMNVEV (reference sequence). CDR3 region: CASSLRTGGLYEQYF. CDR3 nucleotide sequence: TGTGCCAGCAGTTTAAGGACAGGGGGTCTCTACGAGCAGTACTTC.

Only a few counts were recorded for this clonotype. V usage is TRBV25-1 and J usage is TRBJ1-1; the D gene is possibly TRBD1 (5 bases). Germline V lookup: CDR1 MGHDK, CDR2 SYGVNS. This CDR3 comprises 14 residues. Deletions cut 2 bases from V and 1 base from J, with 8 bases between. DNA of the CDR3: TGTGCCAGCAGTGAACCAACAGGGAACACTGAAGCTTTCTTT. It encodes CASSEPTGNTEAFF.

This clonotype has ten or more counts. The chain carries TRBV25-1 and TRBJ2-5, with unresolved D. The germline gives CDR1 MGHDK, CDR2 SYGVNS. The CDR3 loop spans 14 amino acids. Deletions cut 1 base from V and 2 bases from J, with 8 bases between. This CDR3 reads CASSESRLQETQYF. CDR3 nucleotides: TGTGCCAGCAGTGAATCGAGGTTGCAAGAGACCCAGTACTTC. The entire variable domain, with the rest obtained from reference TRBV25-1 and TRBJ2-5, is as follows: EADIYQTPRYLVIGTGKKITLECSQTMGHDKMYWYQQDPGMELHLIHYSYGVNSTEKGDLSSESTVSRIRTEHFPLTLESARPSHTSQYLCASSESRLQETQYFGPGTRLLVL.

V gene TRBV25-1 combines with J gene TRBJ2-4; TRBD2 aligns across 10 bases. The CDR3 consists of 19 residues. Germline V gene lookup returns CDR1 MGHDK and CDR2 SYGVNS. The trim removed 3 bases at V and 2 bases at J, leaving 13 bases unmatched. Here the CDR3 reads CASSELAGEGVTTKNIQYF. In nucleotides, the CDR3 is TGTGCCAGCAGTGAGCTAGCGGGAGAAGGTGTGACGACCAAAAACATTCAGTACTTC.

This clonotype occurred a few times. The rearrangement links TRBV3-1 to TRBJ1-1, with D unresolved. This CDR3 spans 12 amino acids. In germline, CDR1 is LGHDT, CDR2 YNNKEL (reference sequence). Between the trimmed V and J ends, which lost 0 bases and 3 bases, there was a span of 2 bases. The CDR3 sequence: CASSQDDTEAFF. DNA for the CDR3: TGTGCCAGCAGCCAAGATGACACTGAAGCTTTCTTT.

The V and J genes are TRBV6-5 and TRBJ1-1; D gene uncertain. This CDR3 comprises 14 residues. V lost 2 bases and J 7 bases, leaving 14 bases between the germline ends. Germline CDR1 reads MNHEY; CDR2 reads SVGAGI. The CDR3 DNA reads as TGTGCCAGCAGTTACGGGCCTGACGTCGGTGAAGCTTTCTTT. The encoded protein is CASSYGPDVGEAFF.

This clonotype was seen a few times. The CDR3 is CASRTDRGTTSGRQETQYF. CDR3 DNA sequence: TGTGCCAGCAGAACGGACAGGGGCACGACTAGCGGGAGACAAGAGACCCAGTACTTC. The rearrangement joins TRBV6-2 or TRBV6-3 to TRBJ2-5, with TRBD2 matching over 12 bases. This CDR3 comprises 19 residues. J lost 2 bases, V lost 6 bases, and 16 bases had no gene match. Germline CDR1 is MNHEY and CDR2 is SVGEGT.

This clonotype has just a few counts. Written as DNA, the CDR3 is TGTGCCAGCAGTTTAGGGAGTAGCTATGGCTACACCTTC. Amino acids: CASSLGSSYGYTF. V is TRBV12-3 or TRBV12-4 and J is TRBJ1-2; D ambiguous. The CDR3 is 13 residues long. Trimming took off 1 base at V and 4 bases at J, with 7 bases between the two ends.

This clonotype was counted ten times or more. CDR3 residues: CASSPAAGGSYEQYF. The DNA for the CDR3 is TGTGCCAGCAGCCCCGCGGCGGGTGGGTCCTACGAGCAGTACTTC. This chain uses TRBV7-2 with TRBJ2-7; perhaps TRBD2 as D (5 bases). Germline CDR1 is SGHTA and CDR2 is FQGNSA. This CDR3 region has 15 residues. Trimming left V 5 bases short and J 1 base short, with 15 bases between.

In regard to this clonotype: A much larger clone differs by one base, so this may be a read error. The missing conserved phenylalanine or tryptophan at the end of this CDR3 makes a read error likely. The V gene is TRBV6-5, the J gene TRBJ1-1, with 9 bases lining up with TRBD1. The germline CDR1 and CDR2 sequences are MNHEY and SVGAGI. V lost 4 bases, J lost 3 bases, and 3 bases stayed unmatched. The CDR3 is 14 amino acids. The CDR3 region is CASSWNRGHTEAFV. The CDR3 DNA reads TGTGCCAGCAGTTGGAACAGGGGGCACACTGAAGCTTTCGTT.

This clonotype was picked up a small number of times. The genes are TRBV18 and TRBJ2-5, with 15 bases identical to TRBD2. Germline CDR1 reads KGHSH; CDR2 reads LQKENI. Unmatched junction bases numbered 6, after V lost 4 bases and J lost 0 bases. This CDR3 has 18 residues. CDR3 DNA: TGTGCCAGCTCACGGACTAGCGGGAGGGCCCCTTACCAAGAGACCCAGTACTTC. This gives the protein CASSRTSGRAPYQETQYF.